This entry features one TCR beta chain sequence. This entry is derived from a study of Ad26.COV2.S vaccination and SARS-CoV-2 variants. Specified treatment: some 19 received Ad26.COV2.S at low or high dose, single or two shots; five or six received placebo; per-sample allocation not given. Sampling occurred on day 63 after the first vaccine or placebo injection. An Ad26 vector expressing Wuhan-strain SARS-CoV-2 spike constituted the vaccine. Per the germline V gene, CDR1 is SGHRS and CDR2 is YFSETQ. The CDR3 totals 16 residues. V shed 0 bases and J shed 1 base, with 10 bases lying between them. Sequenced by immunoSEQ multiplex PCR; TCRdb stores in-frame clones only, minus some. This sample has 350,000 to 450,000 clones, with roughly 87% found just once.

This sample comprised peripheral blood, obtained in a trial of Ad26.COV2.S vaccine versus placebo. This sequence originates from a person aged 18-60 years who received the Ad26.COV2.S COVID-19 vaccine or a placebo. The chain links TRBV5-1 to TRBJ1-4, with unresolved D. The CDR3, as DNA: TGCGCCAGCAGCTTGGGGTCAGCATTAACTAATGAAAAACTGTTTTTT. Its translation: CASSLGSALTNEKLFF.